The rows below give T cell receptor beta chains drawn from one sample of a study of shared clonotypes between healthy human individuals. The protocol was immunoSEQ multiplex PCR, while the TCRdb copy is restricted to in-frame clones and leaves out a portion. The sample shows some 1.5 million clones, about 98% of them seen only once. The sample was naive CD4+ T cells sorted from blood. Every receptor here comes from a man aged 25-40 years in good health. Each CDR3 is given with its conserved first and last residue. A D gene is named only where the DNA matches it firmly. Rows give clone size only sometimes, using once, few, many, or a class for an expanded clone.

>TRBJ1-2|TRBV29-1|-|-
CSVLSQISSYGYTF
TGCAGCGTTCTAAGCCAAATCTCCTCCTATGGCTACACCTTC
>TRBJ2-2|TRBV29-1|-|-
CSVVGQPTGELFF
TGCAGCGTTGTGGGACAACCCACCGGGGAGCTGTTTTTT
>TRBJ2-5|TRBV18|TRBD2|-
CASSPRGGQETQYF
TGTGCCAGCTCACCTCGGGGGGGCCAAGAGACCCAGTACTTC
>TRBJ2-1|TRBV7-2|-|-
CASSLAFGGVPSYNEQFF
TGTGCCAGCAGCTTAGCATTTGGCGGGGTCCCCTCCTACAATGAGCAGTTCTTC
>TRBJ1-2|TRBV6-5|-|-
CASSYSTWQGSLGYTF
TGTGCCAGCAGTTACTCGACGTGGCAGGGGAGTTTGGGCTACACCTTC
>TRBJ2-2|TRBV4-2|-|-
CASSPYTGELFF
TGTGCCAGCAGCCCTTACACCGGGGAGCTGTTTTTT
>TRBJ2-7|TRBV10-3|-|-
CAIIRDNRWDEQYF
TGTGCCATCATCCGGGACAATCGGTGGGACGAGCAGTACTTC
>TRBJ2-3|TRBV10-2|TRBD1|-
CASSEFLGLRTGGSTDTQYF
TGCGCCAGCAGTGAGTTCTTGGGACTCCGGACAGGGGGAAGCACAGATACGCAGTATTTT
>TRBJ2-3|TRBV7-8|TRBD2|-
CASSRFGAGASTDTQYF
TGTGCCAGCAGCCGATTCGGAGCGGGAGCAAGCACAGATACGCAGTATTTT
>TRBJ1-4|TRBV5-1|TRBD1|-
CASPIRDSIEKLFF
TGCGCCAGCCCGATCCGGGACAGCATTGAAAAACTGTTTTTT
>TRBJ2-7|TRBV18|TRBD2|-
CASSPPVSASGFQSYEQYF
TGTGCCAGCTCACCACCGGTTTCGGCTAGCGGGTTTCAATCCTACGAGCAGTACTTC
>TRBJ2-1|TRBV6-1|-|-
CASSEGAPYSEQFF
TGTGCCAGCAGTGAGGGGGCACCATATAGTGAGCAGTTCTTC
>TRBJ2-5|TRBV14|-|-
CASSQGRGSRGQETQYF
TGTGCCAGCAGCCAAGGGAGAGGGAGCCGGGGCCAAGAGACCCAGTACTTC
>TRBJ2-3|TRBV11-2|-|-
CASSLRRDTQYF
TGTGCCAGCAGCCTCCGGAGGGATACGCAGTATTTT
>TRBJ2-5|TRBV27|TRBD1|-
CASSWTGGETQYF
TGTGCCAGCAGCTGGACAGGGGGAGAGACCCAGTACTTC
>TRBJ1-5|TRBV6-5|-|once
CASGLYTPSHF
TGTGCCAGCGGTTTGTACACCCCTAGTCATTTT
>TRBJ2-4|TRBV4-3|TRBD1|-
CASSQVGTGKLNIQYF
TGCGCCAGCAGCCAAGTGGGGACAGGGAAATTAAACATTCAGTACTTC
>TRBJ2-5|TRBV9|-|-
CASSVPGEETQYF
TGTGCCAGCAGCGTTCCGGGGGAAGAGACCCAGTACTTC
>TRBJ2-3|TRBV28|-|-
CASGYGGSHTDTQYF
TGTGCCAGCGGATACGGGGGTTCCCACACAGATACGCAGTATTTT
>TRBJ2-1|TRBV29-1|TRBD2|-
CSVEAAFGSGTFNEQFF
TGCAGCGTTGAAGCGGCCTTTGGTAGCGGGACTTTCAATGAGCAGTTCTTC
>TRBJ2-1|TRBV5-1|-|-
CASSLGGLRYNEQFF
TGCGCCAGCAGCCTTGGGGGACTTCGGTACAATGAGCAGTTCTTC
>TRBJ2-5|TRBV5-1|-|-
CASSPLGGGEFRETQYF
TGCGCCAGCAGCCCCTTGGGAGGGGGCGAATTCCGGGAGACCCAGTACTTC
>TRBJ2-7|TRBV28|-|-
CASSPDRGGSRGEQYF
TGTGCCAGCAGTCCCGATAGGGGGGGGTCGCGTGGGGAGCAGTACTTC
>TRBJ2-5|TRBV29-1|TRBD1|once
CSVDRDGETQYF
TGCAGCGTCGACAGGGACGGGGAGACCCAGTACTTC
>TRBJ2-1|TRBV7-2|TRBD2|-
CASSSPGGQYNEQFF
TGTGCCAGCAGCTCCCCGGGAGGACAATACAATGAGCAGTTCTTC
>TRBJ2-7|TRBV5-1|TRBD1|once
CASSSQGTGTYEQYF
TGCGCCAGCAGCTCGCAAGGGACAGGGACCTACGAGCAGTACTTC
>TRBJ2-1|TRBV15|-|-
CATSRGPLRALGYNEQFF
TGTGCCACCAGCAGAGGCCCCCTGAGGGCCTTGGGCTACAATGAGCAGTTCTTC
>TRBJ2-1|TRBV7-9|-|-
CASSQDLEAGEQFF
TGTGCCAGCAGCCAAGACCTAGAGGCTGGTGAGCAGTTCTTC
>TRBJ2-7|TRBV9|-|-
CAGGVAARCEQYF
TGTGCCGGGGGAGTAGCGGCCCGTTGCGAGCAGTACTTC
>TRBJ1-5|TRBV19|TRBD1|-
CASSTRKGQGSVQPQHF
TGTGCCAGTAGTACCAGGAAGGGACAGGGTTCGGTCCAGCCCCAGCATTTT
>TRBJ2-1|TRBV15|TRBD2|-
CATSRAGGGEQFF
TGTGCCACCAGCAGAGCGGGAGGGGGTGAGCAGTTCTTC
>TRBJ2-7|TRBV30|-|-
CACRGSYEQYF
TGTGCCTGCCGAGGATCCTACGAGCAGTACTTC
>TRBJ2-3|TRBV7-3|TRBD1|-
CASSRTGDSTDTQYF
TGTGCCAGCAGCCGGACAGGGGACAGCACAGATACGCAGTATTTT
>TRBJ2-7|TRBV7-8|TRBD1|-
CASSLRDRPYPEQYF
TGTGCCAGCAGCTTAAGGGACAGACCTTACCCCGAGCAGTACTTC
>TRBJ2-1|TRBV30|TRBD2|-
CAWSMAGGYNEQFF
TGTGCCTGGAGTATGGCGGGAGGGTACAATGAGCAGTTCTTC
>TRBJ2-2|TRBV29-1|TRBD2|-
CSGGTNINTGELFF
TGCAGCGGGGGGACTAATATAAACACCGGGGAGCTGTTTTTT
>TRBJ1-2|TRBV28|-|-
CASRQQGSYGYTF
TGTGCCAGCAGGCAACAGGGAAGCTATGGCTACACCTTC
>TRBJ2-1|TRBV29-1|-|-
CSVASHDSYNEQFF
TGCAGCGTTGCCTCTCACGACTCCTACAATGAGCAGTTCTTC
>TRBJ2-3|TRBV28|TRBD2|-
CASSVFRTSGAAVTDTQYF
TGTGCCAGCAGTGTTTTTCGGACTAGCGGGGCCGCCGTTACAGATACGCAGTATTTT
>TRBJ1-1|TRBV6-6|-|-
CASTPGPMNTEAFF
TGTGCCAGCACCCCAGGTCCCATGAACACTGAAGCTTTCTTT
>TRBJ2-1|TRBV18|TRBD2|-
CASSPKGGRALLNEQFF
TGTGCCAGCTCACCAAAGGGAGGGAGGGCCCTCCTTAATGAGCAGTTCTTC
>TRBJ2-1|TRBV10-3|TRBD2|-
CAISAGGLAGNEQFF
TGTGCCATCAGTGCGGGGGGACTAGCGGGAAATGAGCAGTTCTTC
>TRBJ2-7|TRBV27|TRBD2|-
CASSLSMGGISYEQYF
TGTGCCAGCAGTTTAAGCATGGGAGGGATCTCCTACGAGCAGTACTTC
>TRBJ1-2|TRBV4-3|-|-
CASSQDEKGYYGYTF
TGCGCCAGCAGCCAAGATGAAAAGGGATACTATGGCTACACCTTC
>TRBJ1-3|TRBV18|-|-
CASSPFRQETIYF
TGTGCCAGCTCACCTTTCCGCCAGGAGACCATATATTTT
>TRBJ1-5|TRBV19|TRBD1|-
CASSQDRENQPQHF
TGTGCCAGTAGTCAGGACAGGGAGAATCAGCCCCAGCATTTT
>TRBJ1-5|TRBV2|-|-
CASSEAAGQNQPQHF
TGTGCCAGCAGTGAAGCGGCAGGGCAAAATCAGCCCCAGCATTTT
>TRBJ2-4|TRBV7-9|-|-
CASSWGLPGAKNIQYF
TGTGCCAGCAGCTGGGGACTTCCTGGGGCCAAAAACATTCAGTACTTC
>TRBJ1-1|TRBV5-1|-|-
CASSLEDVNTEAFF
TGCGCCAGCAGCTTGGAGGATGTGAACACTGAAGCTTTCTTT
>TRBJ2-1|TRBV18|-|-
CASSEYNPSSYNEQFF
TGTGCCAGCTCGGAATACAACCCTAGCTCCTACAATGAGCAGTTCTTC
>TRBJ2-7|TRBV7-3|-|-
CASSLGTVAEQYF
TGTGCCAGCAGCCTAGGGACCGTCGCTGAGCAGTACTTC
>TRBJ1-2|TRBV27|TRBD1|-
CASSPWLGQGFSYTF
TGTGCCAGCTCCCCTTGGTTGGGACAGGGTTTTAGCTACACCTTC